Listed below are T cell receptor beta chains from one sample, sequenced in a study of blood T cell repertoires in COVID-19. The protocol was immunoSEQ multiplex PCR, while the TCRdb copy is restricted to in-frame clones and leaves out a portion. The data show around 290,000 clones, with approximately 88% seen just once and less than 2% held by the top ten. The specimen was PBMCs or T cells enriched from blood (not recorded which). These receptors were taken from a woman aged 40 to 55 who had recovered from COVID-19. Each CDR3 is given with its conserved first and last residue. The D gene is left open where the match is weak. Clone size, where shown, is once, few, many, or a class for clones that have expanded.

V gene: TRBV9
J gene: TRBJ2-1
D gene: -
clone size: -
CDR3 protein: CASSVSGTPNEQFF
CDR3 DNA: TGTGCCAGCAGCGTCTCCGGGACACCCAATGAGCAGTTCTTC

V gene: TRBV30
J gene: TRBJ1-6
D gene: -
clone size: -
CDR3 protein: CAWSRDRNSPLHF
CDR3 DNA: TGTGCCTGGAGTCGAGACAGAAATTCACCCCTCCACTTT

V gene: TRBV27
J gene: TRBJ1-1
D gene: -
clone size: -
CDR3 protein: CASTPLGNRLMNTEAFF
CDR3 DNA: TGTGCCAGCACCCCTTTGGGAAACAGGCTCATGAACACTGAAGCTTTCTTT

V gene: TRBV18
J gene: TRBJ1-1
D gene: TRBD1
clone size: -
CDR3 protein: CASSPYQQGAREAFF
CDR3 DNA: TGTGCCAGCTCACCGTACCAACAGGGGGCTCGAGAAGCTTTCTTT

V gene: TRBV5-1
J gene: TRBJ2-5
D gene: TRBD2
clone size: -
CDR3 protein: CASSYTSARRGETQYF
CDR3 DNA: TGCGCCAGCAGCTATACTAGCGCCCGACGAGGGGAGACCCAGTACTTC

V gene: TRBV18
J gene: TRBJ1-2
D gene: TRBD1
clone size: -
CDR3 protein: CASSPSGGGGYTF
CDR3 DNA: TGTGCCAGCTCACCCTCAGGGGGCGGTGGCTACACCTTC

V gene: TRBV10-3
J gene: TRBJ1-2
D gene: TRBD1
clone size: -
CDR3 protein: CAISETSGGDYGYTF
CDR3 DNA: TGTGCCATCAGTGAGACTTCAGGGGGCGACTATGGCTACACCTTC

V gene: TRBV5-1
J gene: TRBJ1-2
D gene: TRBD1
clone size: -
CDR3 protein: CASSTGGGDNYGYTF
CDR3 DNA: TGCGCCAGCAGCACAGGGGGTGGCGATAACTATGGCTACACCTTC

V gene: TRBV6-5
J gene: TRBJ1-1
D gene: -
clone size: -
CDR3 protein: CASTWGSEAFF
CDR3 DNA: TGTGCCAGCACTTGGGGCTCTGAAGCTTTCTTT

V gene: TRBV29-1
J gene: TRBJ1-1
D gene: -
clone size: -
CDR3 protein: CSVEKQGNTEAFF
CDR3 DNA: TGCAGCGTTGAGAAACAGGGTAACACTGAAGCTTTCTTT

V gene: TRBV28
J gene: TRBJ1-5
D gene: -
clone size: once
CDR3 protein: CASSLSGMTQHF
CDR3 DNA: TGTGCCAGCAGTTTATCAGGGATGACCCAGCATTTT

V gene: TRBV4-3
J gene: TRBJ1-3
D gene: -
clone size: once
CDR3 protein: CASSQGGRGRDTIYF
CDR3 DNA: TGCGCCAGCAGCCAAGGAGGCAGGGGTAGAGACACCATATATTTT

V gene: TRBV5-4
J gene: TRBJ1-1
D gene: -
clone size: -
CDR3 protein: CASSSRRDMNTEAFF
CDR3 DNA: TGTGCCAGCAGCTCCAGACGGGACATGAACACTGAAGCTTTCTTT

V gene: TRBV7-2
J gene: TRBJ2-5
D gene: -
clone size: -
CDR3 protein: CASSAVGGETQYF
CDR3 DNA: TGTGCCAGCAGCGCGGTGGGCGGGGAGACCCAGTACTTC

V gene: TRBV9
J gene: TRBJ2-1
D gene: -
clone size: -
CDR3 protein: CASSVDGDSYNEQFF
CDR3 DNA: TGTGCCAGCAGCGTAGACGGAGACTCCTACAATGAGCAGTTCTTC

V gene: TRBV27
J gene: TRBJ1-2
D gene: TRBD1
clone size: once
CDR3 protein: CASRQRGQGFGYTF
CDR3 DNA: TGTGCCAGCAGACAGAGGGGACAGGGTTTTGGCTACACCTTC

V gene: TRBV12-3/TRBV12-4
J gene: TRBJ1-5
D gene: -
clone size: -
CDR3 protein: CASSLFIGQPQHF
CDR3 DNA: TGTGCCAGCAGTTTATTTATCGGTCAGCCCCAGCATTTT

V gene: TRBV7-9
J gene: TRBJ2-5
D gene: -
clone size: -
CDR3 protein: CASSLGAGFEETQYF
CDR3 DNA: TGTGCCAGCAGCTTAGGGGCTGGATTCGAGGAGACCCAGTACTTC

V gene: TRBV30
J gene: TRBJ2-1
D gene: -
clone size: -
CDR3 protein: CAWSPGGSYNEQFF
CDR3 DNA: TGTGCCTGGAGTCCCGGAGGCTCCTACAATGAGCAGTTCTTC

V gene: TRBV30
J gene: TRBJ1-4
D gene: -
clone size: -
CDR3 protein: CAWTGDNEKLFF
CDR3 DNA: TGTGCCTGGACAGGGGATAATGAAAAACTGTTTTTT

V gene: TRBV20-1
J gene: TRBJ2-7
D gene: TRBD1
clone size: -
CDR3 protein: CSASRDRGIGEQYF
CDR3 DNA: TGCAGTGCTAGTCGGGACAGGGGGATCGGCGAGCAGTACTTC

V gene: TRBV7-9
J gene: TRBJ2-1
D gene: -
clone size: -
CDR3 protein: CASSLADRGAIPSNEQFF
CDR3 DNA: TGTGCCAGCAGCTTAGCCGACCGGGGGGCCATACCCTCCAATGAGCAGTTCTTC

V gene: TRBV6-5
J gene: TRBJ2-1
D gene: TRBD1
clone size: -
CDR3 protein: CASRRDSSYNEQFF
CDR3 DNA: TGTGCCAGCAGGAGGGACAGCTCCTACAATGAGCAGTTCTTC

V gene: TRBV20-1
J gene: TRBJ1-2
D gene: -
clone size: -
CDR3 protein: CSAWGLYGYTF
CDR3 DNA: TGCAGTGCTTGGGGCCTCTATGGCTACACCTTC

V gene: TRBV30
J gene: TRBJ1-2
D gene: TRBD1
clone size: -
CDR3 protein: CAWTKDRGHHGYTF
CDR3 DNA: TGTGCCTGGACTAAGGACAGGGGTCACCATGGCTACACCTTC

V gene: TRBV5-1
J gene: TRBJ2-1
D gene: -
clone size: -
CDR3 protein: CASSTSTVAQGEQFF
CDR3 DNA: TGCGCCAGCAGCACTTCCACGGTGGCGCAGGGTGAGCAGTTCTTC

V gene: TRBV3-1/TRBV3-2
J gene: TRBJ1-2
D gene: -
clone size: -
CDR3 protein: CASSQAGAGRGYTF
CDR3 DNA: TGTGCCAGCAGCCAAGCCGGTGCAGGTCGTGGCTACACCTTC

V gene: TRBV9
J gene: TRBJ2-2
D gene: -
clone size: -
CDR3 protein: CASSVAVFPGELFF
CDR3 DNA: TGTGCCAGCAGCGTAGCTGTCTTCCCCGGGGAGCTGTTTTTT

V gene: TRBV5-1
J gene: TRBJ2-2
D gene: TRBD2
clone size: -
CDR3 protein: CASSYWGTREVTGELFF
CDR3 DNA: TGCGCCAGCAGTTATTGGGGCACCCGGGAGGTTACCGGGGAGCTGTTTTTT

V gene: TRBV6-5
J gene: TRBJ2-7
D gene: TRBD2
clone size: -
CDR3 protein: CASSPTSGRIKQYF
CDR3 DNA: TGTGCCAGCAGTCCGACTAGCGGGAGAATCAAGCAGTACTTC

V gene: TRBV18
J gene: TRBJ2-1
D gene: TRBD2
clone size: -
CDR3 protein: CASSPLTSGGNEQFF
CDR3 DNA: TGTGCCAGCTCACCACTGACTAGCGGGGGGAATGAGCAGTTCTTC

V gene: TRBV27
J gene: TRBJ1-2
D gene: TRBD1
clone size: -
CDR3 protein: CASSSNGSGGTGYTF
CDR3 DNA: TGTGCCAGCAGTTCCAACGGATCAGGGGGCACTGGCTACACCTTC

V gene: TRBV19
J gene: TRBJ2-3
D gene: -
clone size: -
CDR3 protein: CASSIDQGSTDTQYF
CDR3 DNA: TGTGCCAGTAGTATAGATCAGGGAAGCACAGATACGCAGTATTTT

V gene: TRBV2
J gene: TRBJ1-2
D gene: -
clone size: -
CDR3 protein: CASSATGQDGYTF
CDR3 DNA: TGTGCCAGCAGCGCCACAGGGCAGGATGGCTACACCTTC

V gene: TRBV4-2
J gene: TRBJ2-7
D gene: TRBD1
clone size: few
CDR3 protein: CASSQAAEGQVGFGQYF
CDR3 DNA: TGTGCCAGCAGCCAAGCCGCGGAAGGACAGGTGGGATTCGGGCAGTACTTC

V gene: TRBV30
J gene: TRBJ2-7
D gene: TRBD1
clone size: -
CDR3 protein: CAWSVGQALYEQYF
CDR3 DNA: TGTGCCTGGAGTGTAGGACAGGCCCTCTACGAGCAGTACTTC

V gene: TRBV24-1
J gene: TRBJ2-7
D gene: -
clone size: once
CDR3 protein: CATGRTIYEQYF
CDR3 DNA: TGTGCCACCGGTCGGACAATCTACGAGCAGTACTTC

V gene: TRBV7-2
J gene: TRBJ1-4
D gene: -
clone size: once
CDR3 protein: CASSLVVGAGNEKLFF
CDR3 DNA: TGTGCCAGCAGCTTAGTAGTCGGTGCGGGTAATGAAAAACTGTTTTTT

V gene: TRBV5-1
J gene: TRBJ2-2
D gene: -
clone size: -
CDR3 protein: CASSLGGNTGELFF
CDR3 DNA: TGCGCCAGCAGCTTGGGCGGGAACACCGGGGAGCTGTTTTTT

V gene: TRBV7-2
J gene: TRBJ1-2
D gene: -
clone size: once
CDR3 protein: CASSLVPGLTNYGYTF
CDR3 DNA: TGTGCCAGCAGCTTAGTTCCAGGATTAACTAACTATGGCTACACCTTC

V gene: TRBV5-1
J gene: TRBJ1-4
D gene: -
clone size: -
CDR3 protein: CASSPTGVNEKLFF
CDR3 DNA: TGCGCCAGCAGCCCGACGGGGGTGAATGAAAAACTGTTTTTT

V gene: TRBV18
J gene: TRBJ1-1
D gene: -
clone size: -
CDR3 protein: CASSPVPTLVNTEAFF
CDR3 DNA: TGTGCCAGCTCACCAGTTCCTACCCTTGTGAACACTGAAGCTTTCTTT

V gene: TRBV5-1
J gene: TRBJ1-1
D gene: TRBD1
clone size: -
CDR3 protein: CASSLGGTGEAFF
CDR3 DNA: TGCGCCAGCAGCTTGGGAGGGACAGGGGAAGCTTTCTTT

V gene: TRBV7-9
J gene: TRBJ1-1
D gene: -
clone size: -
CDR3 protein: CASSRDTGFTEAFF
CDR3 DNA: TGTGCCAGCAGCCGGGACACCGGTTTCACTGAAGCTTTCTTT

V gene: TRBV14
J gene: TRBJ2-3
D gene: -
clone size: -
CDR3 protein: CASRGTSTDTQYF
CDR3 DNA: TGTGCCAGCAGGGGGACTAGCACAGATACGCAGTATTTT

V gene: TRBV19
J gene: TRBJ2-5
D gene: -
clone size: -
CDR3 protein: CASTNDGRKETQYF
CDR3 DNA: TGTGCCAGTACCAACGATGGCAGAAAAGAGACCCAGTACTTC

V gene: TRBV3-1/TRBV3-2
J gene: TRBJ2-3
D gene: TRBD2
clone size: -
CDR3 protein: CASSQDWPSGGFTDTQYF
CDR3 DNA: TGTGCCAGCAGCCAAGATTGGCCTAGCGGGGGATTCACAGATACGCAGTATTTT

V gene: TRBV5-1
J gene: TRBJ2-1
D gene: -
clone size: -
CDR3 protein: CASSEYPSYNEQFF
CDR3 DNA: TGCGCCAGCAGTGAGTATCCTTCCTACAATGAGCAGTTCTTC

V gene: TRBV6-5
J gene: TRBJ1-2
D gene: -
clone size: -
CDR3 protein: CASRIGGLGGYTF
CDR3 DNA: TGTGCCAGCAGGATCGGAGGGTTGGGGGGCTACACCTTC

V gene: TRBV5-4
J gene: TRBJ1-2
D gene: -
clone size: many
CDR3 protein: CASSLNGNYGYTF
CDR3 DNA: TGTGCCAGCAGCTTGAACGGTAACTATGGCTACACCTTC

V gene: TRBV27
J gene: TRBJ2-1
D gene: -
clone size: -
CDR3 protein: CASSFRLVGSNEQFF
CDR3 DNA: TGTGCCAGCAGTTTTCGGCTGGTCGGGTCCAATGAGCAGTTCTTC

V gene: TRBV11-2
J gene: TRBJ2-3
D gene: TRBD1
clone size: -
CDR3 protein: CASSRRQGLTDTQYF
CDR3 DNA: TGTGCCAGCAGCCGAAGACAGGGGTTAACAGATACGCAGTATTTT